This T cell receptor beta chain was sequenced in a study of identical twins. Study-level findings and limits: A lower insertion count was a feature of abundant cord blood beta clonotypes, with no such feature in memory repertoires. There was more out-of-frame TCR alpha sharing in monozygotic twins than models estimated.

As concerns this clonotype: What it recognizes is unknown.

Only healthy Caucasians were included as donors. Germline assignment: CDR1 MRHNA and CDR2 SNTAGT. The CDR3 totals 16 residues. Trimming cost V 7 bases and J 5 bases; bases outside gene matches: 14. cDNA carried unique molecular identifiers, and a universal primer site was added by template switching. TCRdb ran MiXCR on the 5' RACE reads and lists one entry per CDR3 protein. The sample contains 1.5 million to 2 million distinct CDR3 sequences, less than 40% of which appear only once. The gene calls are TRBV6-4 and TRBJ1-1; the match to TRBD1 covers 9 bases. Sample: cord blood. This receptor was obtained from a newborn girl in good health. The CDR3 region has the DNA TGTGCCAGCACCAACACACAGGGGGCGCCGGGGACTGAAGCTTTCTTT. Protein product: CASTNTQGAPGTEAFF.